This TCR beta chain was recovered during a study of blood T cell repertoires in COVID-19. Germline CDR1 is LGHDT and CDR2 is YNNKEL (reference sequence). CDR3 length: 14 amino acids. V was cut by 7 bases and J by 7 bases, with 16 bases left in between. This clone was observed a single time. Per the original data handling: Amplification with reference gene primers provided the estimates of nucleated cell counts. Method: immunoSEQ multiplex PCR; TCRdb's copy keeps in-frame clones and lacks some. Clone size and the V and J calls come from that table; the DNA yielded D and trimming. Among 250,000 to 300,000 clones listed, around 81% were seen once.

The TCR comes from a woman aged 55-69 years with active or convalescent COVID-19. The chain recombines TRBV3-1 (or the pseudogene TRBV3-2) with TRBJ1-4; D gene uncertain. Source material: peripheral blood. CDR3 protein: CASNNRGEGEKLFF. The CDR3 bases are TGTGCCAGCAACAACCGGGGAGAGGGTGAAAAACTGTTTTTT.